The 11 T cell receptor beta chains listed next were all sequenced from one sample in a study of cytomegalovirus exposure and HLA in healthy donors. The PCR used 60 Vbeta and 13 Jbeta primers. The assay was immunoSEQ multiplex PCR, and TCRdb's table has in-frame clones only and misses some. The ten top clones account for 5.5% to 8%, within a sample of about 110,000 clones. Sequencing was performed on PBMCs. The receptors originated from a man aged 35 to 55 in good health and CMV-seropositive.

The chain is built from TRBV18 and TRBJ2-7, with D tentatively TRBD2 (5 bases). Germline CDR1 reads KGHSH; CDR2 reads LQKENI. The ends were cut back, 6 bases at V and 5 bases at J, with 11 bases in the middle. CDR3 length equals 12 residues. In DNA form, the CDR3 reads TGTGCCAGCTCCCCCGAGGGAGACGAGCAGTACTTC. Its protein product is CASSPEGDEQYF.

V gene TRBV12-5 combines with J gene TRBJ1-1, with D unresolved. Between the trimmed V and J ends, which lost 2 bases and 1 base, there was a span of 11 bases. The CDR3 contains 15 residues. Germline CDR1 is LGHNT and CDR2 is FRNRAP. CDR3 DNA: TGTGCTAGTGGTTTGTCCACGCAGTCGAACACTGAAGCTTTCTTT. As protein: CASGLSTQSNTEAFF.

V is TRBV7-6 and J is TRBJ2-7, with D uncertain. The CDR3 totals 13 residues. CDR1 and CDR2 from the germline V gene are SGHVS and FNYEAQ. V was clipped by 5 bases and J by 7 bases, with 15 bases between them. CDR3 sequence reads: CASSPGGPPEQYF. For the CDR3, the DNA is TGTGCCAGCAGCCCTGGTGGGCCACCGGAGCAGTACTTC. Variable domain in full (rest from reference TRBV7-6 and TRBJ2-7): GAGVSQSPRYKVTKRGQDVALRCDPISGHVSLYWYRQALGQGPEFLTYFNYEAQQDKSGLPNDRFSAERPEGSISTLTIQRTEQRDSAMYRCASSPGGPPEQYFGPGTRLTVT.

The chain employs TRBV28 and TRBJ2-5, with D tentatively TRBD2 (6 bases). The germline gives CDR1 MDHEN, CDR2 SYDVKM. The CDR3 is made up of 13 amino acids. V lost 3 bases to trimming and J lost 4 bases, with 9 bases between them. In DNA form, the CDR3 reads TGTGCCAGCAGTTTGCGGGGAGCAGAGACCCAGTACTTC. The encoded protein is CASSLRGAETQYF.

This chain connects TRBV6-6 to TRBJ2-7, with 9 positions matching TRBD1. This CDR3 contains 14 residues. V lost 0 bases and J lost 3; bases outside the gene matches: 0. Germline CDR1 is MNHNY and CDR2 is SVGAGI (reference sequence). The CDR3: CASSYSTGGYEQYF. The CDR3 coding sequence is TGTGCCAGCAGTTACTCGACAGGGGGCTACGAGCAGTACTTC.

The genes are TRBV18 and TRBJ1-4, with 7 positions matching TRBD1. V shed 4 bases and J 7 bases; nucleotides not matched to a gene: 6. CDR1 is KGHSH, CDR2 LQKENI, per germline. The CDR3 spans 14 residues. CDR3 residues: CASSQGTESEKLFF. The CDR3 DNA is TGTGCCAGCTCACAAGGGACAGAGAGTGAAAAACTGTTTTTT.

The chain carries TRBV6-5 and TRBJ1-3; D is unresolved. CDR3 size: 11 residues. The V end lost 3 bases, the J end lost 7 bases, and 4 bases lay between the germline ends. Germline V gene data show CDR1 as MNHEY and CDR2 as SVGAGI. The CDR3: CASSYSNTIYF. The DNA for the CDR3 is TGTGCCAGCAGTTATAGTAACACCATATATTTT.

V is TRBV29-1 and J is TRBJ1-5; 9 nucleotides align to TRBD1. V trimming: 7 bases; J trimming: 5 bases; junction bases outside the gene matches: 3. Germline V lookup: CDR1 SQVTM, CDR2 ANQGSEA. The CDR3 length is 12 residues. The CDR3: CSARTGDQPQHF. The DNA for the CDR3 is TGCAGCGCCAGGACAGGGGATCAGCCCCAGCATTTT.

This chain connects TRBV5-5 to TRBJ1-2; maybe TRBD1 (6 bases). This CDR3 region has 15 residues. Trimming pared 5 bases from V and 5 bases from J, leaving 19 bases between. Germline V gene lookup returns CDR1 SGHKS and CDR2 YYEKEE (reference sequence). This chain's CDR3 is CASRSDRSQGYGYTF. DNA of the CDR3: TGTGCCAGCAGAAGCGACAGGAGCCAAGGTTATGGCTACACCTTC.

The CDR3 spells CASSPGGVLDLLQYF. As DNA, the CDR3 is TGCGCCAGCAGCCCCGGCGGGGTGCTAGACCTACTTCAGTACTTC. The chain joins TRBV5-1 to TRBJ2-4; a possible D gene is TRBD2 (6 bases). V was cut by 4 bases and J by 11 bases, with 22 bases left in between. CDR3 length: 15 amino acids. Per germline, CDR1 SGHRS and CDR2 YFSETQ.

The chain uses TRBV19 and TRBJ2-4, with TRBD1 identical over 7 bases. Trimming removed 7 bases from V and 12 bases from J; junction bases left unmatched: 39. CDR1 and CDR2 (germline): LNHDA, SQIVND (reference sequence). The CDR3 runs 22 residues. The CDR3, as DNA: TGTGCCAGTACCCCCCCCCAGATAGCCCTGTTATCCGGAACAGGGGTGATACCGGATCAGTACTTC. Amino acid sequence: CASTPPQIALLSGTGVIPDQYF.